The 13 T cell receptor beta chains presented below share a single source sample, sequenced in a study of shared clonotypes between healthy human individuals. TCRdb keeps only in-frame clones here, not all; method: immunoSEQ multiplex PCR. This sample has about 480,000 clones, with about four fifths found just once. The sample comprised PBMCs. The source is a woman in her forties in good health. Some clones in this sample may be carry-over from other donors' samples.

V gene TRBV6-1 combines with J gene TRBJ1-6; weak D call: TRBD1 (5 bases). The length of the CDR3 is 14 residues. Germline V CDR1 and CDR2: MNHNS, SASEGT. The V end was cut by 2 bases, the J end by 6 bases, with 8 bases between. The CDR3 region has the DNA TGTGCCAGCAGTGAATTCAGGGCTAATTCACCCCTCCACTTT. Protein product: CASSEFRANSPLHF.

CDR3 in amino acids: CASSDRTLANEKLFF. The CDR3 region has the DNA TGTGCCAGCAGTGACAGGACGTTAGCTAATGAAAAACTGTTTTTT. The chain carries TRBV25-1 and TRBJ1-4; D uncertain. Trimming left V 3 bases short and J 3 bases short, with 11 bases between. Per germline, CDR1 MGHDK and CDR2 SYGVNS. This CDR3 spans 15 amino acids.

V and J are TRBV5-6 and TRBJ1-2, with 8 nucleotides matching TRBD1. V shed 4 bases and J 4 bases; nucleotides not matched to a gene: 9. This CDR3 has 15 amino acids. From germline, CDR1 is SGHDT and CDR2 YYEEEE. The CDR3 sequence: CASSPYRGQGYGYTF. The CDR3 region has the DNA TGTGCCAGCAGCCCCTATAGAGGACAGGGCTATGGCTACACCTTC.

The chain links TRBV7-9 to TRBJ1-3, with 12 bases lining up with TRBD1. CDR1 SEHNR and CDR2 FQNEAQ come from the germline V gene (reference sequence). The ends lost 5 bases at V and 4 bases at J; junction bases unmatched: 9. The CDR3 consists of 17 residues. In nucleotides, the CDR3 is TGTGCCAGCAGCCCGGCGGGACAGGGGGCGCGAGGAAACACCATATATTTT. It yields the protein CASSPAGQGARGNTIYF.

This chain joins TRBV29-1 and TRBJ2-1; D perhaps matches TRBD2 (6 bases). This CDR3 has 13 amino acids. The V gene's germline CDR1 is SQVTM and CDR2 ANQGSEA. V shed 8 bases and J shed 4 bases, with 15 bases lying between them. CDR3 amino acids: CSLRVAEYNEQFF. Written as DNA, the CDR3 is TGCAGCCTCCGGGTAGCGGAATACAATGAGCAGTTCTTC.

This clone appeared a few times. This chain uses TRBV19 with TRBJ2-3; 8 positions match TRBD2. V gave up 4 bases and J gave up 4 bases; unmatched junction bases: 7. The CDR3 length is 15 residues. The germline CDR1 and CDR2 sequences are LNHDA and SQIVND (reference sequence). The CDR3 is CASSTLVGGADTQYF. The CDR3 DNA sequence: TGTGCCAGTAGTACCCTTGTCGGGGGGGCAGATACGCAGTATTTT.

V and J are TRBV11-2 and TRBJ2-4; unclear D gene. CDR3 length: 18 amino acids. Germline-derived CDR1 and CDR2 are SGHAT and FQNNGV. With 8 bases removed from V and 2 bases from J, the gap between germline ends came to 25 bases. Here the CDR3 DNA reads TGTGCCAGCCAGAGTGTCCGCGGACCGCGTGAGTCCAAAAACATTCAGTACTTC. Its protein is CASQSVRGPRESKNIQYF.

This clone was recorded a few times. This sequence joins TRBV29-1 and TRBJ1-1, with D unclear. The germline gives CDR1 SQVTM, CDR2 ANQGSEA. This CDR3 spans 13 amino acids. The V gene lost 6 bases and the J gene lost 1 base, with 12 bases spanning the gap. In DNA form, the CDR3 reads TGCAGCGTCGCCCTAGGAGGGAACACTGAAGCTTTCTTT. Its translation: CSVALGGNTEAFF.

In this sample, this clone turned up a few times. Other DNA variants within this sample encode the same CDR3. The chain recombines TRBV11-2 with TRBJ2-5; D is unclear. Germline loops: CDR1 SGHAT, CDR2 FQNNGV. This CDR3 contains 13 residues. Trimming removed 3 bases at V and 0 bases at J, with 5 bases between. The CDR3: CASSLGHQETQYF. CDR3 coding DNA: TGTGCCAGCAGCTTGGGCCACCAAGAGACCCAGTACTTC.

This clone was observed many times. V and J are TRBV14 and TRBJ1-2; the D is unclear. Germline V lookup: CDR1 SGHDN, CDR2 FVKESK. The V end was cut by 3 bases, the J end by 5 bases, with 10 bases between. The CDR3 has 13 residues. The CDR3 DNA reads TGTGCCAGCAGCCACGGACCCACTTATGGCTACACCTTC. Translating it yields CASSHGPTYGYTF.

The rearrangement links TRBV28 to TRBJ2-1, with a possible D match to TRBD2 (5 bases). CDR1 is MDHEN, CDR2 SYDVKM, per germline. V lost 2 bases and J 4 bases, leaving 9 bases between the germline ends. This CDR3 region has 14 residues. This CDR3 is CASSLALAYNEQFF. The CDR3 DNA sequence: TGTGCCAGCAGTTTAGCGCTAGCTTACAATGAGCAGTTCTTC.

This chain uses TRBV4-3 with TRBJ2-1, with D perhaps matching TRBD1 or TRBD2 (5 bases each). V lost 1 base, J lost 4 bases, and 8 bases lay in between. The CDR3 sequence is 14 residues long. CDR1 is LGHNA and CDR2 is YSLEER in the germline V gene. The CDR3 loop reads CASSQGDGYNEQFF. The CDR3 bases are TGCGCCAGCAGCCAAGGGGACGGGTACAATGAGCAGTTCTTC.

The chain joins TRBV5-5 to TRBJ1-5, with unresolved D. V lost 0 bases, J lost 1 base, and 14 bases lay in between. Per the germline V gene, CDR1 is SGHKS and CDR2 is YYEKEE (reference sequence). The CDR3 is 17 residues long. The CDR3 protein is CASSLEGTGRSNQPQHF. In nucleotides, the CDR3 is TGTGCCAGCAGCTTGGAGGGTACGGGGAGGAGCAATCAGCCCCAGCATTTT.